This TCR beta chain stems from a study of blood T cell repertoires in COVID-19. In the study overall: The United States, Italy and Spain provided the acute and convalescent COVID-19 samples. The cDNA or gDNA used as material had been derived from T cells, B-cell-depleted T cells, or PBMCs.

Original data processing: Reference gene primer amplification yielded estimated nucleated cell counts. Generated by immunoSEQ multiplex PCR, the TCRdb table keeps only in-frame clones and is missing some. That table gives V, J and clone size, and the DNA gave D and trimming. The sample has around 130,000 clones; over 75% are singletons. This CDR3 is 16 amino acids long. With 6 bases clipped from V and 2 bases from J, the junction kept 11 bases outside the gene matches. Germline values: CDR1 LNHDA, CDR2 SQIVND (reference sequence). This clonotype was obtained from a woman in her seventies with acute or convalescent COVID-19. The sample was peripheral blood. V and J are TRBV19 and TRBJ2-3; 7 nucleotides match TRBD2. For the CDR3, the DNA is TGTGCCAGTAGGCCTAACCTAGCGGATCTCACAGATACGCAGTATTTT. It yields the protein CASRPNLADLTDTQYF.